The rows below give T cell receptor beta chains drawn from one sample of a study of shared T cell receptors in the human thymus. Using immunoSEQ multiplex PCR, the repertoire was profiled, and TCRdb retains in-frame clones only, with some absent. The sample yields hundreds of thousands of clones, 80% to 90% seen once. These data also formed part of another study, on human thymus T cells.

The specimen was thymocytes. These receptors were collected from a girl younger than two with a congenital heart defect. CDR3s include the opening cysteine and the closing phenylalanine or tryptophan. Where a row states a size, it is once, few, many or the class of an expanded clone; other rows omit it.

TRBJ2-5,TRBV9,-,CASSVVGQSGGETQYF
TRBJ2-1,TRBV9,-,CASSLWTGSSSYNEQFF
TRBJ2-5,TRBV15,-,CATSAPGSPYQETQYF
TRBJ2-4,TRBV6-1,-,CASSEQEVENIQYF
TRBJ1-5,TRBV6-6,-,CASSYRRGEINQPQHF
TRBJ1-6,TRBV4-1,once,CASSQFEESTWNSPLHF
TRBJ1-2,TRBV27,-,CASSPLGTAYGYTF
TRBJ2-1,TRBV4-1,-,CASSQEERDRAYNEQFF
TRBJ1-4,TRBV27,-,CASSFGHVGNRGEKLFF
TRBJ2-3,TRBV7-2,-,CASSSALINPQYF
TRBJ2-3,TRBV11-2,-,CASSPRKGLAGDSTDTQYF
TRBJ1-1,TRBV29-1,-,CSVGRQGGVPMNTEAFF
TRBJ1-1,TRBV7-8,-,CASSSGQGGEAFF
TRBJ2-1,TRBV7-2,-,CASSLVGGYNEQFF
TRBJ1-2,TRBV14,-,CASSEEGLYSYGYTF
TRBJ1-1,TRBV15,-,CATSRARLYNKGSEAFF
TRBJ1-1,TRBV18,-,CASSPGARRVGTEAFF
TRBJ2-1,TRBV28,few,CASSLPPGLAVNEQFF
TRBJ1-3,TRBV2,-,CASSEWDRGLSAGNTIYF
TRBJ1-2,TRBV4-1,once,CASSQVGGANGYTF
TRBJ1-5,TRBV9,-,CASSVSGEIQGGTHQPQHF
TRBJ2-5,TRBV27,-,CASSPLGRGGLRGQETQYF